This T cell receptor beta chain stems from a study of monozygotic twins with inflammatory bowel disease. Study outcomes and limitations: Using the inverse Simpson index, IBD patients had lower TCRbeta diversity than healthy co-twins. People with IBD had fewer clonotypes in common with others than healthy twins did, especially with disease activity.

Notes on this clonotype: Its antigen is not known.

The authors isolated total RNA from whole blood without sorting T cells. The CDR3 runs to 13 residues. Germline V CDR1 and CDR2: DFQATT, SNEGSKA (reference sequence). Generation of cDNA took place in eight separate reactions per sample. Reanalyzing the 5' RACE reads, TCRdb keeps one entry per CDR3 protein, without DNA. The repertoire table contains some 89,000 distinct CDR3 sequences. The chain recombines TRBV20-1 with TRBJ1-4; as DNA is missing, the TRBD1 call by TCRdb cannot be tested. The sample consisted of blood. This TCR derives from a human donor with ulcerative colitis or Crohn's disease, or a healthy co-twin of an affected twin (not recorded which). CDR3 region: CSVTQGASEKLFF.